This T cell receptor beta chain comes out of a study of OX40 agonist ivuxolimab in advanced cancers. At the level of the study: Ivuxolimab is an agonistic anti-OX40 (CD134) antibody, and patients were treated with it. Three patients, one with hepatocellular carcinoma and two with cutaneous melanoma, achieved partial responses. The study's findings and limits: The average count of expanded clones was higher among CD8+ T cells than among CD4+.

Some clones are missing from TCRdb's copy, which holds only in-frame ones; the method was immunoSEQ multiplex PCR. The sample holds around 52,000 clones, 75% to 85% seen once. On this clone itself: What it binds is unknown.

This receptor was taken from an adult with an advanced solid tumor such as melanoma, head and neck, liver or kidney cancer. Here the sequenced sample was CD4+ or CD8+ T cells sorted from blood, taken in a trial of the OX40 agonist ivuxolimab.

CDR3 region: CASSSTNAQETQYF. The CDR3 coding sequence is TGTGCCAGCAGCTCAACAAACGCCCAAGAGACCCAGTACTTC. The chain recombines TRBV11-2 with TRBJ2-5; D uncertain. V was clipped by 4 bases and J by 1 base, with 10 bases between them. Germline V gene data show CDR1 as SGHAT and CDR2 as FQNNGV. The CDR3 is made up of 14 amino acids.